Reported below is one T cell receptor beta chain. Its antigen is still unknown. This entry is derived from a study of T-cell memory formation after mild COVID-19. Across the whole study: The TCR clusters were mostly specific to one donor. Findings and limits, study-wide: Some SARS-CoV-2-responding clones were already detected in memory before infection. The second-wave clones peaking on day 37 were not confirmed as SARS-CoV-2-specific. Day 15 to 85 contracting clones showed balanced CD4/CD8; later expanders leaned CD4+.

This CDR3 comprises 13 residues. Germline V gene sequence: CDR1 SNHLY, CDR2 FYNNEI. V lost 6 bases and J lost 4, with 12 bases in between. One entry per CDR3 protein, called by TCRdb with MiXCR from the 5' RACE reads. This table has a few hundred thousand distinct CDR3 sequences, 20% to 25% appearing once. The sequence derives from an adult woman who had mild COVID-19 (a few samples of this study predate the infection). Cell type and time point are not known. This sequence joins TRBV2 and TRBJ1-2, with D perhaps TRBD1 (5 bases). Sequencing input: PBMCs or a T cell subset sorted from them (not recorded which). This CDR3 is CASRFRAPYGYTF. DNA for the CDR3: TGTGCCAGCAGGTTCAGGGCCCCCTATGGCTACACCTTC.